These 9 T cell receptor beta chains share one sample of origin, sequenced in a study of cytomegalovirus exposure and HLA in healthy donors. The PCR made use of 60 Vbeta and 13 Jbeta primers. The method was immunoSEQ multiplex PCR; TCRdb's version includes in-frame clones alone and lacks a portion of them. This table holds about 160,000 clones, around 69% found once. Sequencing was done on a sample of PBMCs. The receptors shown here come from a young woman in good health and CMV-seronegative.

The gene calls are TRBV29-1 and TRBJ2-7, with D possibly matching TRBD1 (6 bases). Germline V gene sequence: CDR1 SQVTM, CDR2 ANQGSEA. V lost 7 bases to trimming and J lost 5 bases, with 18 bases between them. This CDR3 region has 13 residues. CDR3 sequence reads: CSAKTGFGDEQYF. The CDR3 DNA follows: TGCAGCGCTAAGACAGGCTTTGGCGACGAGCAGTACTTC.

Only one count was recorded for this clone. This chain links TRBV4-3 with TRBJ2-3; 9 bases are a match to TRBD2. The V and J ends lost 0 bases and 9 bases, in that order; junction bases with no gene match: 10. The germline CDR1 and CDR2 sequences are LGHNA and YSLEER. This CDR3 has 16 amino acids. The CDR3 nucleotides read TGCGCCAGCAGCCAAGAGCCTAGCGGGACCCGGGGGACGCAGTATTTT. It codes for CASSQEPSGTRGTQYF.

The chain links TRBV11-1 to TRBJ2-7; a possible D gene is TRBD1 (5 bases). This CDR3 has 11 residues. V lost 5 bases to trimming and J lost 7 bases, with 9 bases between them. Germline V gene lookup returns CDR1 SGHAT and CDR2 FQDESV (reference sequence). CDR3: CASSAGHEQYF. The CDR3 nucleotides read TGTGCCAGCAGCGCAGGACATGAGCAGTACTTC.

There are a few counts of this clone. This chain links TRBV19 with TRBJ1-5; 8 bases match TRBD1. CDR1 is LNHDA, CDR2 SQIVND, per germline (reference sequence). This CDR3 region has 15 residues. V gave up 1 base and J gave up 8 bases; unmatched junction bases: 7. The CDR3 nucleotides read TGTGCCAGTAGTATAGGTGGGACAGGCTTGAAGCCCCAGCATTTT. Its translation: CASSIGGTGLKPQHF.

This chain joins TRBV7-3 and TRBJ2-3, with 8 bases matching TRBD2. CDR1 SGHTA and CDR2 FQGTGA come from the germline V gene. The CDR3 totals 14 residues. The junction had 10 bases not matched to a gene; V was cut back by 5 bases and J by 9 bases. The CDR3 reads CASSPGGSGKTQYF. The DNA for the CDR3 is TGTGCCAGCAGCCCCGGTGGTAGCGGGAAGACGCAGTATTTT. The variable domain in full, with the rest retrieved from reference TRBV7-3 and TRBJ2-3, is GAGVSQTPSNKVTEKGKYVELRCDPISGHTALYWYRQSLGQGPEFLIYFQGTGAADDSGLPNDRFFAVRPEGSVSTLKIQRTERGDSAVYLCASSPGGSGKTQYFGPGTRLTVL.

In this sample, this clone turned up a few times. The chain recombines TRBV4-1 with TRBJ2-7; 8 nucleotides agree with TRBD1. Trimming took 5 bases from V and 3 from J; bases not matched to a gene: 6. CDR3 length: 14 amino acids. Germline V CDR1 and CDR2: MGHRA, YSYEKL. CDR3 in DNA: TGCGCCAGCAGCTCGACAGGGGCCAGCTACGAGCAGTACTTC. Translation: CASSSTGASYEQYF.

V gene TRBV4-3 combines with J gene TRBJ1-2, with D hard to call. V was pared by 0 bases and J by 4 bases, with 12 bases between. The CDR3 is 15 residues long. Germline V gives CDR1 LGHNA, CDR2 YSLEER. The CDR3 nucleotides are TGCGCCAGCAGCCAAGATCCTTCAGTAATCTATGGCTACACCTTC. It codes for CASSQDPSVIYGYTF.

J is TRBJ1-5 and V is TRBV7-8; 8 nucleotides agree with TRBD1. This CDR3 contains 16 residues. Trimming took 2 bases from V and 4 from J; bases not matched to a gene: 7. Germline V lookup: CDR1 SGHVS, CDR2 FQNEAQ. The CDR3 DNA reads TGTGCCAGCAGCTTATCAGGGACAGGCGGAAATCAGCCCCAGCATTTT. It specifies CASSLSGTGGNQPQHF.

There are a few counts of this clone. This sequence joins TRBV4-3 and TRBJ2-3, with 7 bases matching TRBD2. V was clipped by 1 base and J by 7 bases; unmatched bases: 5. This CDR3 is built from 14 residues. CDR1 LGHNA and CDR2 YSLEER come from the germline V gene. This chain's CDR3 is CASSQGGGPNTQYF. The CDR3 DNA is TGCGCCAGCAGCCAAGGGGGAGGGCCTAATACGCAGTATTTT.